This T cell receptor beta chain derives from a study of post-analysis software for immune sequencing data. Study at large: Recorded disease courses covered relapsing-remitting, secondary progressive and progressive-relapsing multiple sclerosis. Some patients had no subtype annotation. Study-wide findings and caveats: F measure grouped same-batch samples tightly together. With TRBV5-6, TRBV5-1 and TRBV20-1 included, 4 to 6 TRBV segments were more frequent in patients than in controls. Diversity measured as normalized Chao1 was significantly lower in multiple sclerosis patients than in controls.

Trimming removed 5 bases from V and 3 bases from J, with 8 bases in between. This CDR3 has 11 residues. The germline V gene has CDR1 DFQATT and CDR2 SNEGSKA (reference sequence). Incorporated into the TCR beta cDNA libraries were unique molecular identifiers, which served to reduce PCR and sequencing biases. Starting from about 1 to 10 million T cells, the study yielded 450,000 to 500,000 cDNA molecules. TCRdb redid the calling of the PCR reads with MiXCR, one entry per CDR3 protein. Among a few hundred thousand distinct CDR3 sequences listed, approximately 34% were seen once. On this clonotype itself: Its antigen is undetermined.

The sequencing input was blood. The sequence was obtained from a girl aged 5-17 years with multiple sclerosis. The chain combines TRBV20-1 with TRBJ2-7; D is ambiguous. CDR3 protein: CSAALRYEQYF. CDR3 DNA sequence: TGCAGTGCTGCACTTCGCTACGAGCAGTACTTC.